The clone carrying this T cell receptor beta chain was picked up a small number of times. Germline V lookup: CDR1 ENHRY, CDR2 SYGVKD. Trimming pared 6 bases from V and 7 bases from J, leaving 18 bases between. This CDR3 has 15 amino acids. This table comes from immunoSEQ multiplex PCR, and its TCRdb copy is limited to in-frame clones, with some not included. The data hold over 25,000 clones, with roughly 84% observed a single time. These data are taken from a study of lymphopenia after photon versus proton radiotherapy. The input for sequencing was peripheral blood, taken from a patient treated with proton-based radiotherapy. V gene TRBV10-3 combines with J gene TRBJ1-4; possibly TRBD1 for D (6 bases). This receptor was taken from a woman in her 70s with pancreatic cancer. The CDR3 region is CAISQTQGVGEKLFF. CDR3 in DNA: TGTGCCATCAGCCAGACACAGGGTGTCGGTGAAAAACTGTTTTTT.